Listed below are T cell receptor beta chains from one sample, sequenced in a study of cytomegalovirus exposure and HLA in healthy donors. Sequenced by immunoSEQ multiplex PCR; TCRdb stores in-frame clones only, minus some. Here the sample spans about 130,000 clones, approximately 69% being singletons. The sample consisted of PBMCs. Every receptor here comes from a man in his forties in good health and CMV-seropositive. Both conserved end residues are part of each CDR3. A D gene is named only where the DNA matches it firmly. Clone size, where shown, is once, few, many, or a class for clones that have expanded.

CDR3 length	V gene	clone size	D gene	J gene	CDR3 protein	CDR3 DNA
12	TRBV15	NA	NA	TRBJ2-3	CATSSLVDTQYF	TGTGCCACCAGCAGCCTTGTTGATACGCAGTATTTT
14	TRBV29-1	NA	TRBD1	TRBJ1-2	CSVENRGRDYGYTF	TGCAGCGTTGAAAACAGGGGGAGGGACTATGGCTACACCTTC
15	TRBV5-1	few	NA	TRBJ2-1	CASSLRAGAGYEQFF	TGCGCCAGCAGCTTGCGGGCCGGGGCGGGATATGAGCAGTTCTTC
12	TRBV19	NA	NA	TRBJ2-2	CAGSIQTGELFF	TGTGCCGGTAGTATTCAAACCGGGGAGCTGTTTTTT
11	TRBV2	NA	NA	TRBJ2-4	CASSGVRGWDF	TGTGCCAGCAGTGGGGTACGGGGTTGGGACTTC
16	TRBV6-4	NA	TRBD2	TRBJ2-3	CASSDSSGRATDTQYF	TGTGCCAGCAGTGACTCGAGCGGGAGGGCCACAGATACGCAGTATTTT
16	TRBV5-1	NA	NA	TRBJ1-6	CASSLALQGLGSPLHF	TGCGCCAGCAGCTTGGCCCTACAGGGATTGGGGTCACCCCTCCACTTT
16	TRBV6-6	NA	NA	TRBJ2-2	CASSYPRGTNTGELFF	TGTGCCAGCAGTTACCCCAGGGGAACGAACACCGGGGAGCTGTTTTTT
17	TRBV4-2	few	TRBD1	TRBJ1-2	CASSPLGDRGHRYGYTF	TGTGCCAGCAGCCCCCTAGGGGACAGGGGGCATAGGTATGGCTACACCTTC
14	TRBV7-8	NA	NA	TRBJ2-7	CASSLSRGSYEQYF	TGTGCCAGCAGCTTAAGCAGGGGCTCCTACGAGCAGTACTTC
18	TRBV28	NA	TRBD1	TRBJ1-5	CASRYRELGQPINQPQHF	TGTGCCAGCAGGTATAGGGAATTGGGACAGCCGATAAATCAGCCCCAGCATTTT
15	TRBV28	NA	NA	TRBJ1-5	CASRKMGGVLQPQHF	TGTGCCAGCAGAAAGATGGGAGGAGTTCTTCAGCCCCAGCATTTT
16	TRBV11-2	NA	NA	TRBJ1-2	CASSPSLQAANYGYTF	TGTGCCAGCAGCCCGTCCCTCCAGGCAGCTAACTATGGCTACACCTTC
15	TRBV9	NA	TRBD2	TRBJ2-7	CASSVTSGGSYEQYF	TGTGCCAGCAGCGTCACTAGCGGGGGCTCCTACGAGCAGTACTTC
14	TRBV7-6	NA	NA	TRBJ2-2	CASSPGGTTGELFF	TGTGCCAGCAGCCCAGGGGGGACCACCGGGGAGCTGTTTTTT
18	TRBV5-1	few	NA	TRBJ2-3	CASSWGATVQSPWDTQYF	TGCGCCAGCAGCTGGGGTGCGACAGTACAAAGCCCGTGGGATACGCAGTATTTT
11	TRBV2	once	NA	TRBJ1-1	CASLEGTEAFF	TGTGCCAGCCTTGAGGGCACTGAAGCTTTCTTT
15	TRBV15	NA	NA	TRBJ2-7	CATSRDWGDAYEQYF	TGTGCCACCAGCAGAGATTGGGGCGACGCCTACGAGCAGTACTTC
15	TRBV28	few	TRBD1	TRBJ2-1	CASSTPSRGHNEQFF	TGTGCCAGCAGTACGCCGAGCAGGGGGCACAATGAGCAGTTCTTC
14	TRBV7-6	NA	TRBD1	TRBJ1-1	CASSRDRGGTEAFF	TGTGCCAGCAGCCGGGACAGGGGGGGAACTGAAGCTTTCTTT
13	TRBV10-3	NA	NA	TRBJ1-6	CAISETQGIPLHF	TGTGCCATCAGTGAGACACAGGGTATACCCCTCCACTTT
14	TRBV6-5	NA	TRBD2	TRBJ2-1	CASMGLAGLGEQFF	TGTGCCAGCATGGGACTAGCGGGGTTGGGTGAGCAGTTCTTC
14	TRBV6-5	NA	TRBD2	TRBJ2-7	CASSGTSATYEQYF	TGTGCCAGCAGCGGGACTAGCGCAACCTACGAGCAGTACTTC
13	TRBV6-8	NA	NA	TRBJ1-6	CASAPGIDSPLHF	TGTGCCAGCGCCCCAGGGATAGATTCACCCCTCCACTTT
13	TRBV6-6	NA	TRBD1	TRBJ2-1	CASSDRQGNEQFF	TGTGCCAGCAGTGACCGACAGGGGAATGAGCAGTTCTTC
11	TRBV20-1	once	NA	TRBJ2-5	CSAISRGTQYF	TGCAGTGCTATTTCCCGAGGGACCCAGTACTTC
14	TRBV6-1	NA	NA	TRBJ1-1	CASWGVWGNTEAFF	TGTGCCAGCTGGGGGGTGTGGGGGAACACTGAAGCTTTCTTT
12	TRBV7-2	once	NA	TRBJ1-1	CASSFRVTEAFF	TGTGCCAGCAGTTTCAGGGTTACTGAAGCTTTCTTT
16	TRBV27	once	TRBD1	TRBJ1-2	CASSLYRTGGNYGYTF	TGTGCCAGCAGTTTATATAGGACAGGGGGCAACTATGGCTACACCTTC
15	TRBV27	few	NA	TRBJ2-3	CASSYFAAFTDTQYF	TGTGCCAGCAGTTACTTTGCGGCGTTCACAGATACGCAGTATTTT
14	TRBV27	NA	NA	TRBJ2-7	CASSLLYNSYEQYF	TGTGCCAGCAGTTTGCTTTACAACTCCTACGAGCAGTACTTC
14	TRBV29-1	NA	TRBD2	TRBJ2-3	CSARTSGRTDTQYF	TGCAGCGCCAGGACTAGCGGGAGAACAGATACGCAGTATTTT
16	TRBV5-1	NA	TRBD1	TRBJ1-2	CASSSGQVAINYGYTF	TGCGCCAGCAGCTCCGGACAGGTGGCAATCAACTATGGCTACACCTTC
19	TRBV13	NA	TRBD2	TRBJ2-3	CASSSRLAGGTLSTDTQYF	TGTGCCAGCAGCTCCCGACTAGCGGGGGGCACTCTTAGCACAGATACGCAGTATTTT
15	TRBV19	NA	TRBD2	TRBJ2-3	CASSLASGRGDTQYF	TGTGCCAGTAGTCTGGCTAGCGGGAGGGGCGATACGCAGTATTTT
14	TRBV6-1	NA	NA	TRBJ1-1	CASIQGGANTEAFF	TGTGCCAGCATCCAGGGCGGAGCGAACACTGAAGCTTTCTTT
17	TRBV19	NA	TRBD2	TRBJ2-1	CASSKGTSGSWYNEQFF	TGTGCCAGTAGTAAAGGGACTAGCGGGAGCTGGTACAATGAGCAGTTCTTC
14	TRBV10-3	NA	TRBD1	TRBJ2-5	CAIGGTGEVETQYF	TGTGCCATCGGGGGGACAGGAGAAGTGGAGACCCAGTACTTC
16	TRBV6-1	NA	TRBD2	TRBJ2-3	CASSEWGGGGTDTQYF	TGTGCCAGCAGTGAATGGGGGGGAGGCGGCACAGATACGCAGTATTTT
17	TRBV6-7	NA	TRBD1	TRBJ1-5	CASNKPGQGAKGQPQHF	TGTGCCAGCAATAAACCGGGACAGGGGGCTAAGGGTCAGCCCCAGCATTTT
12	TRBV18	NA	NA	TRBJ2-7	CASSPPFMEQYF	TGTGCCAGCTCACCACCTTTTATGGAGCAGTACTTC
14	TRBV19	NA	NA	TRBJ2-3	CASTTQRNTDTQYF	TGTGCCAGTACCACCCAGCGGAACACAGATACGCAGTATTTT
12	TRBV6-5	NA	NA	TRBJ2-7	CASMSPIYEQYF	TGTGCCAGCATGAGTCCAATCTACGAGCAGTACTTC
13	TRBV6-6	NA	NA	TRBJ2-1	CASSYGGNNEQFF	TGTGCCAGCAGTTACGGGGGGAACAATGAGCAGTTCTTC
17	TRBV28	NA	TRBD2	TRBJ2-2	CATSRWSLAGGPGELFF	TGTGCCACCAGCCGGTGGTCACTAGCGGGGGGGCCCGGGGAGCTGTTTTTT
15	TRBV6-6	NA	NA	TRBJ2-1	CASLPRTSSYNEQFF	TGTGCCAGCCTCCCCCGGACAAGCTCCTACAATGAGCAGTTCTTC
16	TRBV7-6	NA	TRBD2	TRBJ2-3	CASSVAAGGPTDTQYF	TGTGCCAGCAGCGTAGCAGCGGGAGGGCCGACAGATACGCAGTATTTT
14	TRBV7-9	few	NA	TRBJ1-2	CASSLYGRHDGYTF	TGTGCCAGCAGCTTATATGGCAGACATGATGGCTACACCTTC
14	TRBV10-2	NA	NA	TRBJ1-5	CASSESSGNQPQHF	TGCGCCAGCAGTGAGTCGTCGGGAAATCAGCCCCAGCATTTT
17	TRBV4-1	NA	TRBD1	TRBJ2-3	CASSQDTNRGLTDTQYF	TGCGCCAGCAGCCAAGACACTAACAGGGGCCTCACAGATACGCAGTATTTT
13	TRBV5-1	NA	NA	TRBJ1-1	CASSIDRKLEAFF	TGCGCCAGCAGCATCGACAGGAAACTGGAAGCTTTCTTT
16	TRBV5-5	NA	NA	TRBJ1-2	CASSFLTGPSPFGYTF	TGTGCCAGCAGCTTCCTGACAGGCCCTTCGCCATTCGGCTACACCTTC
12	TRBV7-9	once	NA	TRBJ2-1	CASSLGKTGFIF	TGTGCCAGCAGCTTAGGGAAGACCGGGTTTATCTTC
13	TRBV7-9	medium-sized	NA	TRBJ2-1	CASSRGTLGEQFF	TGTGCCAGCAGCCGAGGCACCCTTGGGGAGCAGTTCTTC
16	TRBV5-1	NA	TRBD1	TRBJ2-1	CASSLAGTGGYNEQFF	TGCGCCAGCAGCTTGGCCGGGACAGGGGGTTACAATGAGCAGTTCTTC
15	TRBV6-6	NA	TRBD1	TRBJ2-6	CASRNRGPGANVLTF	TGTGCCAGCAGGAACAGGGGGCCTGGGGCCAACGTCCTGACTTTC
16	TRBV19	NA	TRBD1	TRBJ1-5	CASTKQGARSNQPQHF	TGTGCCAGTACCAAACAGGGGGCGCGGAGCAATCAGCCCCAGCATTTT
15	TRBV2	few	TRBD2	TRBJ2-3	CASSEEVAGVGTQYF	TGTGCCAGCAGTGAAGAGGTAGCGGGAGTAGGTACGCAGTATTTT